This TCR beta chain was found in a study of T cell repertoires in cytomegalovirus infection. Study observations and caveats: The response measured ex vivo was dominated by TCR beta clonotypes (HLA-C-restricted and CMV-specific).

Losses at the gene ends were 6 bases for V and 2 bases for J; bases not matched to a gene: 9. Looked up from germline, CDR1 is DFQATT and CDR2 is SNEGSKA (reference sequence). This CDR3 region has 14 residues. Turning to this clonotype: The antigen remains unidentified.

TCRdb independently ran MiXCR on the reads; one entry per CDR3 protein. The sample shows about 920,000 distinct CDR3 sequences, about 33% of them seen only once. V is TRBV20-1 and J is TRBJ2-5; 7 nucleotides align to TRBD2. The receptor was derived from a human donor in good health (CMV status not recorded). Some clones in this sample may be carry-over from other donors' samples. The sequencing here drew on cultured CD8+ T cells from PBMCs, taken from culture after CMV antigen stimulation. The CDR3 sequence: CSAGGFWFQETQYF. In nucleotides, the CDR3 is TGCAGTGCGGGAGGGTTCTGGTTTCAAGAGACCCAGTACTTC.